This T cell receptor (beta chain) was found in a study of PD-1 blockade in classical Hodgkin lymphoma. Germline CDR1 SGHTA, CDR2 FQGNSA. Trimming took 4 bases from V and 7 from J; bases not matched to a gene: 10. This CDR3 contains 16 residues. Measured with immunoSEQ multiplex PCR; TCRdb has only the in-frame clones, and not every one. The sample includes approximately 13,000 clones, around 80% of them seen just once. A remark on this clone: What it recognizes is unknown.

Study observations and caveats: When set against healthy donors, newly diagnosed patients were reported to show lower baseline TCR diversity. Significant TCR diversity gains by C4D1 occurred in CD4+ but not CD8+ cells.

In every patient, relapse followed autologous stem cell transplantation, while exposure to brentuximab vedotin differed. Complete response, partial response or progressive disease constituted the best responses recorded. The receptor was derived from a human donor with classical Hodgkin lymphoma. The sample here was peripheral blood mononuclear cells (PBMCs), taken at baseline. The V and J genes are TRBV7-2 and TRBJ1-4; TRBD1 aligns across 9 bases. CDR3 residues: CASSSQGQGWGEKLFF. CDR3 DNA: TGTGCCAGCAGCTCGCAGGGACAGGGCTGGGGTGAAAAACTGTTTTTT.